The text below deals with one TCR beta chain. The sample has other DNA sequences that encode this CDR3 too. Donors had no recently reported acute infections or vaccinations and were HIV-negative. CD4+ cells were split into CD45RA+ naive and CD45RA-negative memory subsets. This sample was taken from a study of shared clonotypes between healthy human individuals. The assay was immunoSEQ multiplex PCR, and TCRdb's table has in-frame clones only and misses some. This table has over 700,000 clones, approximately 72% appearing once. Germline V gene data show CDR1 as KGHSH and CDR2 as LQKENI. The CDR3 totals 13 residues. Trimming left V 2 bases short and J 2 bases short, with 6 bases between.

The specimen was memory CD4+ T cells sorted from blood. Subset of the sample: CD45RA-negative fraction. This TCR derives from a woman in her 30s in good health. This chain links TRBV18 with TRBJ1-1, with D unclear. As DNA, the CDR3 is TGTGCCAGCTCACCAGGGGTTAACACTGAAGCTTTCTTT. Residues: CASSPGVNTEAFF.